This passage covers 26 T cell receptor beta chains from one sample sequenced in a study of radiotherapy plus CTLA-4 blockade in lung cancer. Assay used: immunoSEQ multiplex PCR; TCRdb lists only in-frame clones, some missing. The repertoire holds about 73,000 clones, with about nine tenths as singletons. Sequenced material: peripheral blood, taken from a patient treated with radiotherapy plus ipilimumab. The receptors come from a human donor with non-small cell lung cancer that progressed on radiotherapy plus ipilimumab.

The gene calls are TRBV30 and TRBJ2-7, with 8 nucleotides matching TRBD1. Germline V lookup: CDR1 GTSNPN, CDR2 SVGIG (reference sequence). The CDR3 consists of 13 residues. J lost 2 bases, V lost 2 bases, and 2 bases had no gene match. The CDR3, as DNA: TGTGCCTGGAGTCCGGGACAGGCCTACGAGCAGTACTTC. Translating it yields CAWSPGQAYEQYF. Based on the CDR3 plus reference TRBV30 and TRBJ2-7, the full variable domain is SQTIHQWPATLVQPVGSPLSLECTVEGTSNPNLYWYRQAAGRGLQLLFYSVGIGQISSEVPQNLSASRPQDRQFILSSKKLLLSDSGFYLCAWSPGQAYEQYFGPGTRLTVT.

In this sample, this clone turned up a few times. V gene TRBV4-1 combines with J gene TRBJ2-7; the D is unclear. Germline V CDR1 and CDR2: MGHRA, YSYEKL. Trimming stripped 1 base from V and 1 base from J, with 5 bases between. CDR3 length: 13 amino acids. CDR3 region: CASSQVVSYEQYF. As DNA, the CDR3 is TGCGCCAGCAGCCAAGTCGTGTCCTACGAGCAGTACTTC.

The CDR3: CASSQDWTYEDTEAFF. CDR3 coding DNA: TGTGCCAGCAGCCAAGATTGGACATACGAGGACACTGAAGCTTTCTTT. The chain carries TRBV4-2 and TRBJ1-1; possibly TRBD1 for D (5 bases). Trimming left V 0 bases short and J 3 bases short, with 14 bases between. This CDR3 spans 16 amino acids. Germline V gene sequence: CDR1 LGHNA, CDR2 YNFKEQ.

CDR3 sequence (DNA): TGTGCCAGCAGCTTAGATCCCAGGGGCTCAGAGACCCAGTACTTC. Translation: CASSLDPRGSETQYF. This chain links TRBV7-6 with TRBJ2-5; tentative D call: TRBD1 (6 bases). Deletions cut 1 base from V and 4 bases from J, with 13 bases between. Germline CDR1 and CDR2: SGHVS and FNYEAQ. There are 15 residues in the CDR3.

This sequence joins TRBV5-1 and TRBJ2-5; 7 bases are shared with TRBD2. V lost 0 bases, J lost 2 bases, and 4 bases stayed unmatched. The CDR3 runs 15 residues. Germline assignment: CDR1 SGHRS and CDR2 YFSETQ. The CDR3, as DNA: TGCGCCAGCAGCTTGGCCCAGGGAGGGCAAGAGACCCAGTACTTC. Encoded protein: CASSLAQGGQETQYF. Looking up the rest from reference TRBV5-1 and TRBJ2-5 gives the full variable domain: KAGVTQTPRYLIKTRGQQVTLSCSPISGHRSVSWYQQTPGQGLQFLFEYFSETQRNKGNFPGRFSGRQFSNSRSEMNVSTLELGDSALYLCASSLAQGGQETQYFGPGTRLLVL.

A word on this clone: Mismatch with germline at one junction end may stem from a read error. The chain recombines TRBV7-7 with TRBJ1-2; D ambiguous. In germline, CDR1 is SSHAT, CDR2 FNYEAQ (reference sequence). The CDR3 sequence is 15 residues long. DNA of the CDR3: TGTGCTAGCAGCTTAGCGGCCGAGGAAGACTATGGCTACACCTTC. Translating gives CASSLAAEEDYGYTF.

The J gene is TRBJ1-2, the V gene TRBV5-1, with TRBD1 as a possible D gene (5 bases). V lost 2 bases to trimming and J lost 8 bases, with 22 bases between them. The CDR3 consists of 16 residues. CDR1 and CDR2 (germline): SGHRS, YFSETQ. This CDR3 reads CASSFVEGSGQRGYTF. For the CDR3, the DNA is TGCGCCAGCAGCTTCGTGGAGGGGAGTGGGCAAAGAGGCTACACCTTC. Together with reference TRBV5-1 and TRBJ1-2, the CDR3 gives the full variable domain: KAGVTQTPRYLIKTRGQQVTLSCSPISGHRSVSWYQQTPGQGLQFLFEYFSETQRNKGNFPGRFSGRQFSNSRSEMNVSTLELGDSALYLCASSFVEGSGQRGYTFGSGTRLTVV.

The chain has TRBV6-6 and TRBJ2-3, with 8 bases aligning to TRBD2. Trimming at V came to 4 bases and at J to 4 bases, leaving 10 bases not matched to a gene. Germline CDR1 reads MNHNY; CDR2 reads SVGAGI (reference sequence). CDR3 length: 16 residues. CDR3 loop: CASSSTLLAAADTQYF. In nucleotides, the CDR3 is TGTGCCAGCAGTTCGACGTTACTAGCGGCGGCAGATACGCAGTATTTT.

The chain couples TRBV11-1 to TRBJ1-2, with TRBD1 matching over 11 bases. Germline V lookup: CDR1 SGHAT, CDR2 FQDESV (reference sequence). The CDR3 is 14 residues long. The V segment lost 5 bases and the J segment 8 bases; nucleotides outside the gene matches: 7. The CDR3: CASSGRTGGEGYTF. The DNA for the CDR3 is TGTGCCAGCAGCGGACGGACAGGGGGCGAGGGCTACACCTTC.

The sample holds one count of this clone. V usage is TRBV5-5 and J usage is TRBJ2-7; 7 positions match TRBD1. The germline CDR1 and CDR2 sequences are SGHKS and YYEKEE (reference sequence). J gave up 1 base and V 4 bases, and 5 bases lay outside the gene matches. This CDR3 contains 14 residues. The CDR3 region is CASSPAGGSYEQYV. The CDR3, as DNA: TGTGCCAGCAGCCCAGCAGGGGGATCCTACGAGCAGTACGTC.

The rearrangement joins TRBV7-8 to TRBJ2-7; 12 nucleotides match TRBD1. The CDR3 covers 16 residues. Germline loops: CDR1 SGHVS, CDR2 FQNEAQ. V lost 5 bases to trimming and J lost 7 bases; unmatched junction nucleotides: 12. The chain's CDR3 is CASSQRPGQGASEQYF. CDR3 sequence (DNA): TGTGCCAGCAGCCAGAGACCGGGACAGGGGGCTAGTGAGCAGTACTTC.

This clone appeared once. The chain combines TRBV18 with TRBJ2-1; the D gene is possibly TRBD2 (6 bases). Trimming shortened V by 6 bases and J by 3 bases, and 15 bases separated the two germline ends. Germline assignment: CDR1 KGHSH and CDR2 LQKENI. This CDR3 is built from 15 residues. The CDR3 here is CASSQGDFLYNEQFF. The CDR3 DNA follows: TGTGCCAGCTCCCAAGGGGACTTTCTCTACAATGAGCAGTTCTTC. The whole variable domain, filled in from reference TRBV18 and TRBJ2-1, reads NAGVMQNPRHLVRRRGQEARLRCSPMKGHSHVYWYRQLPEEGLKFMVYLQKENIIDESGMPKERFSAEFPKEGPSILRIQQVVRGDSAAYFCASSQGDFLYNEQFFGPGTRLTVL.

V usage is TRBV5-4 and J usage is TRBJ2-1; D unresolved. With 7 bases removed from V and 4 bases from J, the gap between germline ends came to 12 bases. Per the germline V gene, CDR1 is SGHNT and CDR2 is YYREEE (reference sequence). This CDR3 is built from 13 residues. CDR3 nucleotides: TGTGCCAGCCGCGACAATGCGTACAATGAGCAGTTCTTC. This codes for CASRDNAYNEQFF.

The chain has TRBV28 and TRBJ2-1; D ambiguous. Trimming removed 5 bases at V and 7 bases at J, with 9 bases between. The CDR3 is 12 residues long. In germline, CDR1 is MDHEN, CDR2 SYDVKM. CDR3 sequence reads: CASSRNWNEQFF. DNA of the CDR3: TGTGCCAGCAGTAGGAATTGGAATGAGCAGTTCTTC.

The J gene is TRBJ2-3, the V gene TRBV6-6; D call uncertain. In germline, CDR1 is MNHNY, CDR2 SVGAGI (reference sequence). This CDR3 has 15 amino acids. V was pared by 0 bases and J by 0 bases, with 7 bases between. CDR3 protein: CASSYSGPSTDTQYF. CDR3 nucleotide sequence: TGTGCCAGCAGTTACTCAGGCCCCAGCACAGATACGCAGTATTTT.

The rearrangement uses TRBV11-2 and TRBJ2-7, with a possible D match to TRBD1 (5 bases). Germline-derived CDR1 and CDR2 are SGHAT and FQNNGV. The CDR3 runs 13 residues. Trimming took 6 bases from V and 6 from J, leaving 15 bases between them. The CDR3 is CASRPTDSLEQYF. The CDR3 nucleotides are TGTGCCAGCAGACCCACTGACAGTCTCGAGCAGTACTTC.

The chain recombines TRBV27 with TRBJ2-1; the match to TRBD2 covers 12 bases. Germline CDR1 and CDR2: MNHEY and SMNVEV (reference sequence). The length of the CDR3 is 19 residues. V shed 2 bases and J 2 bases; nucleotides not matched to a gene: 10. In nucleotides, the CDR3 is TGTGCCAGCAGTTTACGAACTAGCGGGAGGTTGTTGACCTACAATGAGCAGTTCTTC. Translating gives CASSLRTSGRLLTYNEQFF.

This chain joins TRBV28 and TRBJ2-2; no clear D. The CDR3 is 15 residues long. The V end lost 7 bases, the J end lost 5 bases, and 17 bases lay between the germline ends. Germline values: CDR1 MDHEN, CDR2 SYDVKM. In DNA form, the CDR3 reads TGTGCCAGCACGACCGGTGAGAGTAGAACCGGGGAGCTGTTTTTT. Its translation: CASTTGESRTGELFF.

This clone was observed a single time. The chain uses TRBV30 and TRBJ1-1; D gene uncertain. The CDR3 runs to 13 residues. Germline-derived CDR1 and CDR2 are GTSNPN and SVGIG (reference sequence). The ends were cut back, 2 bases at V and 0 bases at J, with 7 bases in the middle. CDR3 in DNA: TGTGCCTGGAGTTATGGGGTGAACACTGAAGCTTTCTTT. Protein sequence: CAWSYGVNTEAFF.

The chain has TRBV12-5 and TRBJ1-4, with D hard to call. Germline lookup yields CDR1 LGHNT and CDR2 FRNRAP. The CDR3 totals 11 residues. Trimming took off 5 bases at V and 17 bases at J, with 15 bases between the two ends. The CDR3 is CASGTLGTLFF. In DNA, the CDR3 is TGTGCTAGTGGTACCCTAGGAACACTTTTTTTT.

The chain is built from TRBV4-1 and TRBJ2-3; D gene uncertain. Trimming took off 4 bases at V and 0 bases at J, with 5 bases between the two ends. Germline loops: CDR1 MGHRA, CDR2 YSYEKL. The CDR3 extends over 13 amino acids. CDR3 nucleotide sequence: TGCGCCAGCAGCCTGGGGAGCACAGATACGCAGTATTTT. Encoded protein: CASSLGSTDTQYF.

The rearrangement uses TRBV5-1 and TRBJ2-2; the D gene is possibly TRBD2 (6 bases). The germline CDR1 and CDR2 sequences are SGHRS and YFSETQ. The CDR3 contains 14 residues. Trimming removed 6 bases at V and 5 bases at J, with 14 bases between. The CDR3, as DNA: TGCGCCAGCACCTATACGGGGGTTACCGGGGAGCTGTTTTTT. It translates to CASTYTGVTGELFF.

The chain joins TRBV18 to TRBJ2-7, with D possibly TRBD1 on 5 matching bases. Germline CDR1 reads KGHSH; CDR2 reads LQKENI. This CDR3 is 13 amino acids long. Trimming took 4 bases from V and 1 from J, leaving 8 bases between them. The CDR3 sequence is CASSLDRSYEQYV. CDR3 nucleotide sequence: TGTGCCAGCTCACTCGACAGATCCTACGAGCAGTACGTC.

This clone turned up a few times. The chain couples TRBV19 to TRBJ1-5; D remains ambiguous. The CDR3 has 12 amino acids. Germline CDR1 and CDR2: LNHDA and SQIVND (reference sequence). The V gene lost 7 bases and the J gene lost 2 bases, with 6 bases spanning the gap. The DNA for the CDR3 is TGTGCCAGTACCACGGGCAATCAGCCCCAGCATTTT. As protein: CASTTGNQPQHF. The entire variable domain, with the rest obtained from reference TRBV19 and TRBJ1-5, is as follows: DGGITQSPKYLFRKEGQNVTLSCEQNLNHDAMYWYRQDPGQGLRLIYYSQIVNDFQKGDIAEGYSVSREKKESFPLTVTSAQKNPTAFYLCASTTGNQPQHFGDGTRLSIL.

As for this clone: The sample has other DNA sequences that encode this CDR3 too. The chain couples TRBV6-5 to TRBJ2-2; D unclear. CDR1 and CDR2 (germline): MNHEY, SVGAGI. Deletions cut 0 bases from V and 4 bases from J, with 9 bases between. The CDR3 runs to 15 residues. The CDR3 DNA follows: TGTGCCAGCAGTTACTCGACAAGGTTCACCGGGGAGCTGTTTTTT. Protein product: CASSYSTRFTGELFF.

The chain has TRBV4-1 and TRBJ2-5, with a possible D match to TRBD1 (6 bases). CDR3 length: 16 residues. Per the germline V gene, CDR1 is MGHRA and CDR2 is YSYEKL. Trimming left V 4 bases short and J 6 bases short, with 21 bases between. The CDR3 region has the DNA TGCGCCAGCAGCCGCGCGGTGACAGGTCCCGAGCAGACCCAGTACTTC. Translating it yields CASSRAVTGPEQTQYF.